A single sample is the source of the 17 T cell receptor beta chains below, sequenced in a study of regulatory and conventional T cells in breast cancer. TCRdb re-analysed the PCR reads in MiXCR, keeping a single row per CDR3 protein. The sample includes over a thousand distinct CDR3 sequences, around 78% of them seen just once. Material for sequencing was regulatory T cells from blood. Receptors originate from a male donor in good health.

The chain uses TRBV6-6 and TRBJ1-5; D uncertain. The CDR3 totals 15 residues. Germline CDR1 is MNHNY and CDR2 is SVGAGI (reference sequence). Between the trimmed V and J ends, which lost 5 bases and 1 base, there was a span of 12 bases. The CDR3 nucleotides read TGTGCCAGCAGTCTACTGGGGTTGAGCAATCAGCCCCAGCATTTT. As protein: CASSLLGLSNQPQHF.

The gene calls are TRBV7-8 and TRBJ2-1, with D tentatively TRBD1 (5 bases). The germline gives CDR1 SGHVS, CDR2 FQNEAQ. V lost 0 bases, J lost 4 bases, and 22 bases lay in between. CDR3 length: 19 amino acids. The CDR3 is CASSLALSWAGLGYNEQFF. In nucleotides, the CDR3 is TGTGCCAGCAGCTTAGCGCTAAGCTGGGCAGGGTTGGGGTACAATGAGCAGTTCTTC.

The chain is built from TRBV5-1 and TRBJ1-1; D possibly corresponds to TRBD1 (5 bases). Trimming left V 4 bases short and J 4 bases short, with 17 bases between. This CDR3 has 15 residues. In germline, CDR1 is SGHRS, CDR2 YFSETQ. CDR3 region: CASSLSGRASTEAFF. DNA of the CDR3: TGCGCCAGCAGCCTGTCAGGGAGGGCGTCCACTGAAGCTTTCTTT. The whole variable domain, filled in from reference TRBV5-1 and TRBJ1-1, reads KAGVTQTPRYLIKTRGQQVTLSCSPISGHRSVSWYQQTPGQGLQFLFEYFSETQRNKGNFPGRFSGRQFSNSRSEMNVSTLELGDSALYLCASSLSGRASTEAFFGQGTRLTVV.

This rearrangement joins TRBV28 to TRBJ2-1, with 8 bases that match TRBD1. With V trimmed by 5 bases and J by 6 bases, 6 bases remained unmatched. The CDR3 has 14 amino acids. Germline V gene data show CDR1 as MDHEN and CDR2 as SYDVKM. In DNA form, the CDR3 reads TGTGCCAGCAGTCCGGGACAGGATCCCAATGAGCAGTTCTTC. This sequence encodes CASSPGQDPNEQFF.

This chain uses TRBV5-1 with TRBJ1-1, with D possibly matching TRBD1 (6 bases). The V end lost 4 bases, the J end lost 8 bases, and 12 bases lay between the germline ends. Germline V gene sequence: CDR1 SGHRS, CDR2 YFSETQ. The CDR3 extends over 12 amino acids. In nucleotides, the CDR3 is TGCGCCAGCAGCGGATACAGGGAAGAAGCTTTCTTT. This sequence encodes CASSGYREEAFF.

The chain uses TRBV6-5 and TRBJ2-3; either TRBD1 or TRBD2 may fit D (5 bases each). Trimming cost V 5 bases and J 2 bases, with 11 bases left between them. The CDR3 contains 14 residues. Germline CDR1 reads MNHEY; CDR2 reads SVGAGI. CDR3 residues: CASSIQGDTDTQYF. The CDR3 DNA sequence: TGTGCCAGCAGTATCCAGGGAGACACAGATACGCAGTATTTT.

In nucleotides, the CDR3 is TGCAGTGCGCAACCCGGGACAGTTACCGGGGAGCTGTTTTTT. Its translation: CSAQPGTVTGELFF. The gene calls are TRBV20-1 and TRBJ2-2; TRBD1 matches 7 bases. The CDR3 length is 14 residues. Trimming at V came to 6 bases and at J to 5 bases, leaving 9 bases not matched to a gene. Germline CDR1 reads DFQATT; CDR2 reads SNEGSKA (reference sequence).

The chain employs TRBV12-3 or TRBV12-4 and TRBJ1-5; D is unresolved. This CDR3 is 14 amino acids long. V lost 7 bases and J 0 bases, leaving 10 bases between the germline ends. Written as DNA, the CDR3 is TGTGCCAGCACCGTCGATTATAGCAATCAGCCCCAGCATTTT. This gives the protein CASTVDYSNQPQHF.

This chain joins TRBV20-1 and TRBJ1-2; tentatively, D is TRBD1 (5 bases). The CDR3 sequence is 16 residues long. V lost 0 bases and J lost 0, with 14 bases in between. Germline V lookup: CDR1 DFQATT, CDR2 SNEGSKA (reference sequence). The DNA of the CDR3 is TGCAGTGCTAGAGATGGGCAGGGATCAGCTAACTATGGCTACACCTTC. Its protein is CSARDGQGSANYGYTF.

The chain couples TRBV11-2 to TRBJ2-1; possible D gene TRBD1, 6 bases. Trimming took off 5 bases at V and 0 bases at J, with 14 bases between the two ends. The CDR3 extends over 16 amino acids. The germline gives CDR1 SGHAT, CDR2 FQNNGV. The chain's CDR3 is CASSQQGWSSYNEQFF. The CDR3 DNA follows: TGTGCCAGCAGCCAACAGGGTTGGAGCTCCTACAATGAGCAGTTCTTC.

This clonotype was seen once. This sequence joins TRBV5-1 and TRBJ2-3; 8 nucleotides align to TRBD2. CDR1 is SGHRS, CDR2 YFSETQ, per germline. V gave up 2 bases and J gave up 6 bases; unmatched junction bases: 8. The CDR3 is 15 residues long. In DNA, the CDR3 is TGCGCCAGCAGCTTTGGCGGGGGGATGGGTGATACGCAGTATTTT. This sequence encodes CASSFGGGMGDTQYF.

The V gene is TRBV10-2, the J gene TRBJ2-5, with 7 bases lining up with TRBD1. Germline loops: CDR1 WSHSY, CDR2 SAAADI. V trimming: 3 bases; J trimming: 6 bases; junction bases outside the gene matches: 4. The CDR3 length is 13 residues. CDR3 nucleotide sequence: TGCGCCAGCAGTGATACAGGGGTGAAGACCCAGTACTTC. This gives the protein CASSDTGVKTQYF.

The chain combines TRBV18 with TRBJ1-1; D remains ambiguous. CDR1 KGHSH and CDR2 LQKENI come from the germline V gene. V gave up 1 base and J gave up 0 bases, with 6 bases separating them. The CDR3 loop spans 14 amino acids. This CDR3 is CASSPQGLNTEAFF. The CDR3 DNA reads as TGTGCCAGCTCACCACAGGGATTGAACACTGAAGCTTTCTTT.

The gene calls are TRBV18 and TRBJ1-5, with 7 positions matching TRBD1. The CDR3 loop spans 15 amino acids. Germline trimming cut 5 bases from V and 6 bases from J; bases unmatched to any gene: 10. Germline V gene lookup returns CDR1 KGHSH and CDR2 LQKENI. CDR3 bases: TGTGCCAGCTCAACGGGACAGTCCACGGGTCAGCCCCAGCATTTT. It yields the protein CASSTGQSTGQPQHF.

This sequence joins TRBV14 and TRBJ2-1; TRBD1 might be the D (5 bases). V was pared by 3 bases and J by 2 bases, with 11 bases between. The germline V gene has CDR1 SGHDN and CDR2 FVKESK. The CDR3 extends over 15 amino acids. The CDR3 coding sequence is TGTGCCAGCAGCCAGGGGCAGGGCCCCTACAATGAGCAGTTCTTC. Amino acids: CASSQGQGPYNEQFF.

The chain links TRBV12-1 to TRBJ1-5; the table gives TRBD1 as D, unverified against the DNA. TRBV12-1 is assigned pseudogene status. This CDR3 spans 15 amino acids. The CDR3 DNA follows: TGTGCCAGCACCCAATCCCGGGAACCCGATCAGCCCCAGCATTTT. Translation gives CASTQSREPDQPQHF.

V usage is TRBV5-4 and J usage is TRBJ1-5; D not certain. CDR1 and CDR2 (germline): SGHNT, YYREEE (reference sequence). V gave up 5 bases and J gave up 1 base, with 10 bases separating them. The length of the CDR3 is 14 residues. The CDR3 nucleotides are TGTGCCAGCAGTCAAGGTGGGAGCAATCAGCCCCAGCATTTT. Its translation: CASSQGGSNQPQHF.